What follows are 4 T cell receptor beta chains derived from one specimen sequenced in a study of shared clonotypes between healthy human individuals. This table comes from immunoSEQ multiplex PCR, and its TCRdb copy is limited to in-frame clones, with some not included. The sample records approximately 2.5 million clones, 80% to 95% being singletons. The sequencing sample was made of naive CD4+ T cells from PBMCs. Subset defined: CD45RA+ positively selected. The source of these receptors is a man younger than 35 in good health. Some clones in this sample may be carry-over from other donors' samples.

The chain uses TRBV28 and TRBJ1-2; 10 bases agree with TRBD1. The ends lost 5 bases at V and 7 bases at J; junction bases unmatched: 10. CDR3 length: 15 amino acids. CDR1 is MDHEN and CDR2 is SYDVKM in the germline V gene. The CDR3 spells CASSGPTGGAFGYTF. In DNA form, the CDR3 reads TGTGCCAGCAGTGGCCCGACAGGGGGCGCATTTGGCTACACCTTC.

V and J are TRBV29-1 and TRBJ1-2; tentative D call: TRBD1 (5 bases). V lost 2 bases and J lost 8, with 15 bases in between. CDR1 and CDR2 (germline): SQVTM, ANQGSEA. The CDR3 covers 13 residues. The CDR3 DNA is TGCAGCGTTGAATCTTACCAGGGTGTAGGCTACACCTTC. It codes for CSVESYQGVGYTF.

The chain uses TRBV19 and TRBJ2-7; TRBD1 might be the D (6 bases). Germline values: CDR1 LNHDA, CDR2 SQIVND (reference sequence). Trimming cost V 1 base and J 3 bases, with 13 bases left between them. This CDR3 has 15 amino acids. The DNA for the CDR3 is TGTGCCAGTAGTATAGCCCCAACAGGGATCTACGAGCAGTACTTC. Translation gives CASSIAPTGIYEQYF.

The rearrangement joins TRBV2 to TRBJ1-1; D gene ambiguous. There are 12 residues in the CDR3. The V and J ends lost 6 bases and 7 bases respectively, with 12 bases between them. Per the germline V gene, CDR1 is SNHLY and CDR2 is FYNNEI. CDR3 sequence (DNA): TGTGCCAGCAGAACGGACGCTATTGAAGCTTTCTTT. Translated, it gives CASRTDAIEAFF.